The sequence of this T cell receptor beta chain was determined in a study of T cells after posttransplantation cyclophosphamide. Study conclusions and caveats: Recipient CMV seropositivity and CMV reactivation strongly tracked TRB clonality. Later post-transplant blood repertoires were often dominated by donor CD8+ memory clones.

Cyclophosphamide on days +3 and +4 followed busulfan-fludarabine conditioning and a marrow graft. This clone showed up many times. Its antigen is unknown. The repertoire was sequenced with immunoSEQ multiplex PCR; TCRdb's copy has only in-frame clones and lacks some. The sample has around 8,000 clones, none seen only once; the top ten hold 8.5% to 12%. The germline V and J ends were trimmed by 4 bases and 5 bases, with 14 bases remaining between them. The CDR3 contains 14 residues. CDR1 and CDR2 (germline): SGHRS, YFSETQ. The material sequenced was PBMCs, taken after allogeneic stem cell transplant with posttransplant cyclophosphamide. The V call is TRBV5-1, the J call TRBJ2-3, with D possibly matching TRBD2 (5 bases). This receptor was identified in a female patient aged 50-59 years who received an allogeneic stem cell transplant from a related donor, was CMV-positive, and had no GVHD. Some T cells may trace back to the graft donor. As DNA, the CDR3 is TGCGCCAGCAGCCAGGACTCACCAGAAGATACGCAGTATTTT. Protein sequence: CASSQDSPEDTQYF.